This T cell receptor beta chain was captured in a study of blood T cell repertoires in COVID-19. Turning to the study itself: COVID-19 samples collected from the United States, Italy and Spain covered acute and convalescent phases. Nucleic acid was either cDNA or gDNA, and it came from T cells, B-cell-depleted T cells, or PBMCs.

Germline CDR1 and CDR2: MNHNY and SVGAGI (reference sequence). The CDR3 sequence is 16 residues long. With 5 bases clipped from V and 2 bases from J, the junction kept 12 bases outside the gene matches. In the source study's methods: Estimates of nucleated cell counts were drawn from the amplification of reference gene primers. Generated by immunoSEQ multiplex PCR, the TCRdb table keeps only in-frame clones and is missing some. The V and J calls and the clone size are those of that table, but D and trimming were determined from the DNA. The sample lists about 110,000 clones, over 70% occurring once. The clonotype was recovered from a woman in her 70s with acute or convalescent COVID-19. The V call is TRBV6-6, the J call TRBJ2-7, with 7 bases matching TRBD1. The specimen was peripheral blood. The CDR3 DNA follows: TGTGCCAGCAGTAAAGTTACCGGGACAGAAGCCTACGAGCAGTACTTC. Protein product: CASSKVTGTEAYEQYF.